This TCR beta chain was obtained from a study of shared clonotypes between healthy human individuals. Sequencing was performed with immunoSEQ multiplex PCR; in TCRdb, only in-frame clones are kept and a portion is missing. The sample shows some 2,000,000 clones, about 95% of them seen only once. This clone showed up just once. The same CDR3 is also encoded by other DNA sequences in this sample. Terminally differentiated effector memory CD45RA+ cells were excluded from the naive CD8 cells, which were CD45RO-negative and positively selected for CCR7. Germline V lookup: CDR1 MNHEY, CDR2 SVGAGI. J lost 5 bases, V lost 6 bases, and 3 bases had no gene match. The CDR3 consists of 14 residues.

The chain uses TRBV6-5 and TRBJ2-2, with 10 bases aligning to TRBD2. This clonotype was sampled from a man between 18 and 35 years old in good health. Sequenced: naive CD8+ T cells sorted from blood. The CDR3 sequence: CASSPSGGTGELFF. The CDR3 bases are TGTGCCAGCAGCCCTAGCGGGGGAACCGGGGAGCTGTTTTTT.